The source of this T cell receptor (beta chain) is a study of T cells in tuberculosis. Notes on this clone: Its antigen is still unknown.

Findings and caveats of the study: Active tuberculosis patients had shorter CDR3-alpha; the beta difference was nonsignificant. Active tuberculosis TCR-alpha repertoires lay closer to GMM-specific TCRs than IGRA-negative controls, suggesting clonal expansion.

Data came from immunoSEQ multiplex PCR; TCRdb stores just in-frame clones and leaves some out. This table holds tens of thousands of clones, approximately 90% found once. Time point in this sample: new active TB diagnosis, blood taken before or within 7 days of starting treatment. V lost 5 bases, J lost 4 bases, and 4 bases stayed unmatched. Germline CDR1 and CDR2: SGHAT and FQNNGV. CDR3 length: 15 amino acids. The receptor was isolated from an adult with tuberculosis. The V call is TRBV11-2, the J call TRBJ2-1; 11 nucleotides agree with TRBD2. This sample comprised PBMCs, obtained at tuberculosis diagnosis. The CDR3 loop reads CASSPASGGYNEQFF. In DNA form, the CDR3 reads TGTGCCAGCAGCCCCGCTAGCGGGGGGTACAATGAGCAGTTCTTC.